This T cell receptor beta chain was profiled in a study of graft-versus-host responses after intestinal transplantation. On the study more broadly: Multivisceral, liver-intestinal, or isolated intestinal grafts were transplanted into recipients. All recipients got anti-thymocyte globulin induction, then tacrolimus and steroids for approximately three years. Regarding the study as a whole: Early after transplant, HvG clones declined as circulating GvH clones peaked.

V was pared by 6 bases and J by 3 bases, with 9 bases between. The germline V gene encodes CDR1 MNHNY and CDR2 SVGAGI (reference sequence). The CDR3 length is 13 residues. With respect to this clone: Antigen unknown.

Measured with immunoSEQ multiplex PCR; TCRdb has only the in-frame clones, and not every one. The sample has 85,000 to 110,000 clones; over 85% are singletons. Specimen: unstimulated CD8+ T cells sorted from spleen or lymph node cells, collected before intestinal transplant. The clonotype originates from a human donor who received an intestinal transplant. The chain has TRBV6-6 and TRBJ2-1; D possibly corresponds to TRBD1 (5 bases). CDR3 nucleotide sequence: TGTGCCAGCAGCCCCGACAGCTACAATGAGCAGTTCTTC. Amino acid sequence: CASSPDSYNEQFF.